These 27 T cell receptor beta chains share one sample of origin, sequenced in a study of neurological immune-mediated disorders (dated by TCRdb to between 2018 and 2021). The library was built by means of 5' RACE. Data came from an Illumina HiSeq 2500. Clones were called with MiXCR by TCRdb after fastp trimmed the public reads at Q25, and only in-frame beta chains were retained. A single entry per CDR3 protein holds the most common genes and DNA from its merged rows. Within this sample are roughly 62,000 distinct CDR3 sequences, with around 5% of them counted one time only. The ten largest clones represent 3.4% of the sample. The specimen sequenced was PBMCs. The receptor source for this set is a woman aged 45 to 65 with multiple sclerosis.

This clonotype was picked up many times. The CDR3 spells CASRPGQTQETQYF. The CDR3 DNA is TGTGCCTCCCGTCCTGGACAGACTCAAGAGACCCAGTACTTC. The chain combines TRBV10-3 with TRBJ2-5; weak D call: TRBD1 (6 bases). The germline V gene encodes CDR1 ENHRY and CDR2 SYGVKD. The CDR3 contains 14 residues. V shed 11 bases and J shed 2 bases, with 18 bases lying between them.

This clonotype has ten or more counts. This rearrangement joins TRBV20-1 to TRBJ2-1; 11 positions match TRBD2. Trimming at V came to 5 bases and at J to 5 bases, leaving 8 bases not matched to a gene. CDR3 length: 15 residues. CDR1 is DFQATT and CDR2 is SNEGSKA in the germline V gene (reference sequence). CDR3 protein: CSAEGWGLADNEQFF. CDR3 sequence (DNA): TGCAGTGCTGAAGGATGGGGACTAGCGGACAATGAGCAGTTCTTC.

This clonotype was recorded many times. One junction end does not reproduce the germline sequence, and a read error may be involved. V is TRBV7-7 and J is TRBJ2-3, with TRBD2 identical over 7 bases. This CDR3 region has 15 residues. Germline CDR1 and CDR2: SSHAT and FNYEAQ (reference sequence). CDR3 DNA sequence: TGTGCTAGCAGCTTGGGCGGGGGTCATACAGATACGCAGTATTTT. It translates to CASSLGGGHTDTQYF.

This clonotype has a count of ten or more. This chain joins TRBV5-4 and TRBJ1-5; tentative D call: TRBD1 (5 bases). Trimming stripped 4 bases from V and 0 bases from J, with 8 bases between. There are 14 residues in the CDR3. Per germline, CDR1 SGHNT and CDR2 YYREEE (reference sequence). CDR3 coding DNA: TGTGCCAGCAGCCCGGGGCTTAGCAATCAGCCCCAGCATTTT. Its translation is CASSPGLSNQPQHF.

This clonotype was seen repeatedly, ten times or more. DNA for the CDR3: TGTGCCACCAGTGATACAGGGATAAGCAATCAGCCCCAGCATTTT. Amino acids: CATSDTGISNQPQHF. This chain connects TRBV24-1 to TRBJ1-5; weak D call: TRBD1 (6 bases). This CDR3 has 15 residues. V was cut by 3 bases and J by 1 base, with 9 bases left in between. The germline gives CDR1 KGHDR, CDR2 SFDVKD.

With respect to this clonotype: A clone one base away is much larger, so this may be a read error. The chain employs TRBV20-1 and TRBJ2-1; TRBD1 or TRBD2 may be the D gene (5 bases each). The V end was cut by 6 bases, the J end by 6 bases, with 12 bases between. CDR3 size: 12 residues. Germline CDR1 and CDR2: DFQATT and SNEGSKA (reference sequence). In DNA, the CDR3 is TGCAGTGCAGAGACGGGGCGCAATGAGCAGTTCTTC. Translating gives CSAETGRNEQFF.

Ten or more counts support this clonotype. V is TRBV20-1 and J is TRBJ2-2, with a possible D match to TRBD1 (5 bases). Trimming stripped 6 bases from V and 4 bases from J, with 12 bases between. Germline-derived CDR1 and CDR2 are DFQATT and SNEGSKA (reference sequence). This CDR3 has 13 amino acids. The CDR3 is CSAPRTSTGELFF. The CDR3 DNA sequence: TGCAGTGCCCCTCGGACAAGCACCGGGGAGCTGTTTTTT.

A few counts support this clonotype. CDR3 DNA: TGTGCCAGCAGCCCCCTTCCGGGGAACTCCTACGAGCAGTACTTC. Protein sequence: CASSPLPGNSYEQYF. The rearrangement joins TRBV28 to TRBJ2-7, with D possibly matching TRBD2 (5 bases). The CDR3 is made up of 15 amino acids. V gave up 6 bases and J gave up 0 bases, with 15 bases separating them. Germline CDR1 MDHEN, CDR2 SYDVKM. Combining the CDR3 with reference TRBV28 and TRBJ2-7 gives the whole variable domain DVKVTQSSRYLVKRTGEKVFLECVQDMDHENMFWYRQDPGLGLRLIYFSYDVKMKEKGDIPEGYSVSREKKERFSLILESASTNQTSMYLCASSPLPGNSYEQYFGPGTRLTVT.

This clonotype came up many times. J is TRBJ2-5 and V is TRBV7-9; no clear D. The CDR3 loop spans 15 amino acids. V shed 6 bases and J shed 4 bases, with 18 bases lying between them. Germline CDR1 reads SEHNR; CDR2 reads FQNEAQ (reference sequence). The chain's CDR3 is CASSPRVVLGETQYF. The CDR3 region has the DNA TGTGCCAGCAGTCCCCGGGTCGTATTAGGAGAGACCCAGTACTTC. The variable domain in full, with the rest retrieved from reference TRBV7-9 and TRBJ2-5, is DTGVSQNPRHKITKRGQNVTFRCDPISEHNRLYWYRQTLGQGPEFLTYFQNEAQLEKSRLLSDRFSAERPKGSFSTLEIQRTEQGDSAMYLCASSPRVVLGETQYFGPGTRLLVL.

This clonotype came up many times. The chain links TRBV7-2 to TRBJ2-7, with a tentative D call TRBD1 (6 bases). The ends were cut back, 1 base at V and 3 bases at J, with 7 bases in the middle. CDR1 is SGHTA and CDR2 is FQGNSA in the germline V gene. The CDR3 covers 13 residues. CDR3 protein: CASSLGGRYEQYF. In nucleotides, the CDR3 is TGTGCCAGCAGCTTAGGGGGGCGCTACGAGCAGTACTTC.

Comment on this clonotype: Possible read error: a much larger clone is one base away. For the CDR3, the DNA is TGTGCCAGCAGTTTATCCACTTGGACGTACGGTGAAAAACTGTTTTTT. This gives the protein CASSLSTWTYGEKLFF. This rearrangement joins TRBV12-3 or TRBV12-4 to TRBJ1-4, with D hard to call. The CDR3 has 16 residues. Trimming cost V 2 bases and J 7 bases, with 17 bases left between them.

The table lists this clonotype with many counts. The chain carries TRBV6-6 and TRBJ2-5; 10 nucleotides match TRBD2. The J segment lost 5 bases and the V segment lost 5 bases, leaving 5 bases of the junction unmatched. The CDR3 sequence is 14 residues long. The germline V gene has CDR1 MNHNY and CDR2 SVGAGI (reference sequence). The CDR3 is CASSVAGGLETQYF. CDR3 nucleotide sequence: TGTGCCAGCAGTGTAGCGGGGGGTCTGGAGACCCAGTACTTC.

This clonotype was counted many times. CDR3 sequence: CSARDPGNQPQHF. CDR3 in DNA: TGCAGTGCTAGAGATCCCGGAAATCAGCCCCAGCATTTT. The V gene is TRBV20-1, the J gene TRBJ1-5; D gene unclear. Germline V gene sequence: CDR1 DFQATT, CDR2 SNEGSKA (reference sequence). The CDR3 extends over 13 amino acids. The V and J ends lost 0 bases and 4 bases respectively, with 7 bases between them.

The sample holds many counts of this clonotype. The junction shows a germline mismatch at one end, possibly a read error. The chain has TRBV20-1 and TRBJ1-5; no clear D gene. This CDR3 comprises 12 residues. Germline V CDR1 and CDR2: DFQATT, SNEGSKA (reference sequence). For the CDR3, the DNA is TGCAGTGCGACAAGTAGCAATCAGCCCCAGAATTTT. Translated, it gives CSATSSNQPQNF.

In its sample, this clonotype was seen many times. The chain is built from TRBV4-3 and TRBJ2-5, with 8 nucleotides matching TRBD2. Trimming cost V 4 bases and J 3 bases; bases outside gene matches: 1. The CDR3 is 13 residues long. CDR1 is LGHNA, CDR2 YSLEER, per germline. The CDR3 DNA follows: TGCGCCAGCAGCCCGGGACTAGAAGAGACCCAGTACTTC. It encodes CASSPGLEETQYF.

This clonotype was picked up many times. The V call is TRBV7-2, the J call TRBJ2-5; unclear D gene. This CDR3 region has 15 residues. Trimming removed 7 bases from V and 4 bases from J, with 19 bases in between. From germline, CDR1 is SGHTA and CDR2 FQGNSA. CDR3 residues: CASTRERGYLETQYF. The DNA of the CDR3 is TGTGCCAGCACCCGTGAACGTGGGTACTTAGAGACCCAGTACTTC.

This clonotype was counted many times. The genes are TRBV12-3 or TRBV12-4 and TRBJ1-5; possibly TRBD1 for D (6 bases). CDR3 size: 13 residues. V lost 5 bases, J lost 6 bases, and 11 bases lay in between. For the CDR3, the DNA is TGTGCCAGCAGTGATCCAGGGGTTCAGCCCCAGCATTTT. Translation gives CASSDPGVQPQHF.

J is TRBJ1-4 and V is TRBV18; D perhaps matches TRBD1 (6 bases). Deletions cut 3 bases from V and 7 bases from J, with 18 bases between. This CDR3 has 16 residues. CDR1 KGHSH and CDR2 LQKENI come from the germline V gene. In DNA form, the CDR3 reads TGTGCCAGCTCACCCAATAGACAGGTCCAAAGTGAAAAACTGTTTTTT. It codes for CASSPNRQVQSEKLFF.

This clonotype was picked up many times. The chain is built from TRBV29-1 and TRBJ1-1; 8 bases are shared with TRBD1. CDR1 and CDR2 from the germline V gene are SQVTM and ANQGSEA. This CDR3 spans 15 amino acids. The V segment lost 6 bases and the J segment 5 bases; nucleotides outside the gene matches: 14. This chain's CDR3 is CSVTGVIILGTEAFF. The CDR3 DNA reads TGCAGCGTGACAGGGGTTATAATTTTGGGGACTGAAGCTTTCTTT.

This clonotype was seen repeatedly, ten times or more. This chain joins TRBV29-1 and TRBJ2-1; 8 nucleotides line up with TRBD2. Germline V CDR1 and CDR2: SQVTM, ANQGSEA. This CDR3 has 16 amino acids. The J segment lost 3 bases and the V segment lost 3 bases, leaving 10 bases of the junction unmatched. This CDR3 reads CSVERVAGLDYNEQFF. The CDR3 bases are TGCAGCGTTGAGAGGGTAGCGGGATTGGACTACAATGAGCAGTTCTTC.

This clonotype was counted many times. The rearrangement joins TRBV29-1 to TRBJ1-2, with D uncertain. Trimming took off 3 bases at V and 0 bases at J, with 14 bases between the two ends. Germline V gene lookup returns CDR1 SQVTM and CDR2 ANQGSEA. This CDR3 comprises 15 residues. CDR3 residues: CSVEGLGWSNYGYTF. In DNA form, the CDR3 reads TGCAGCGTTGAGGGCTTGGGCTGGTCTAACTATGGCTACACCTTC. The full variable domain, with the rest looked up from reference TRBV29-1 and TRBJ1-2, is SAVISQKPSRDICQRGTSLTIQCQVDSQVTMMFWYRQQPGQSLTLIATANQGSEATYESGFVIDKFPISRPNLTFSTLTVSNMSPEDSSIYLCSVEGLGWSNYGYTFGSGTRLTVV.

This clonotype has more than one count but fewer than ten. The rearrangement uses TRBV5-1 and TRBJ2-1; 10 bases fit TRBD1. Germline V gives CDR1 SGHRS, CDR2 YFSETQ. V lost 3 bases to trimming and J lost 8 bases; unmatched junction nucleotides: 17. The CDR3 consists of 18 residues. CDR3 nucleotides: TGCGCCAGCAGCTGGAACTCCCGGGACAGGGGTAGTAAGGATGAGCAGTTCTTC. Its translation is CASSWNSRDRGSKDEQFF.

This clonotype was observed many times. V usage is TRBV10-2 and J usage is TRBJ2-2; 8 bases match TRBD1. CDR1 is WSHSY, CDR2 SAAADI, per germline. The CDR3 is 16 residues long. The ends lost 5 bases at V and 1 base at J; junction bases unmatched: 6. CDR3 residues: CASSKGGQVNTGELFF. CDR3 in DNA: TGCGCCAGCAGTAAAGGGGGACAGGTGAACACCGGGGAGCTGTTTTTT.

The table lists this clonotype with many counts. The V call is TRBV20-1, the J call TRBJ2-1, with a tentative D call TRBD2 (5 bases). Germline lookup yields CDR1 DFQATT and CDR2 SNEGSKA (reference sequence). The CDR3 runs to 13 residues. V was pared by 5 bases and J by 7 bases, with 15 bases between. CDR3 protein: CSAWLPGTNEQFF. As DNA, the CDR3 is TGCAGTGCTTGGCTACCGGGAACGAATGAGCAGTTCTTC.

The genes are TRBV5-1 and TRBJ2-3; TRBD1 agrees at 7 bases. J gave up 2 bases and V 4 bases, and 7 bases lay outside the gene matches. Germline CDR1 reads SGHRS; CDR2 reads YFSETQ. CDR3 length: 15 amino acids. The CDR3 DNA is TGCGCCAGCAGCCGTGAGGGACAGTTCACAGATACGCAGTATTTT. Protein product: CASSREGQFTDTQYF.

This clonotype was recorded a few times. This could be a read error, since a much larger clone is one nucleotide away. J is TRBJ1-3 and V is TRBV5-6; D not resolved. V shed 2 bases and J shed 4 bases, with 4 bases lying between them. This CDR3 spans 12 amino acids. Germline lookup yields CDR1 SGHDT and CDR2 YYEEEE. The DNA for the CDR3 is TGTGCCAGCAGCTTTAAAGGAAACACCATATATTTT. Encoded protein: CASSFKGNTIYF.

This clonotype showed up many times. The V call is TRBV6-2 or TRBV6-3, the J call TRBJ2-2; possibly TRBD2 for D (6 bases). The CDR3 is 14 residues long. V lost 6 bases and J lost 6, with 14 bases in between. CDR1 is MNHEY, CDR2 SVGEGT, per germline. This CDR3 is CASSPGGFAGELFF. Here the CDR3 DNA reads TGTGCCAGCAGCCCCGGAGGGTTTGCCGGGGAGCTGTTTTTT.